This T cell receptor (beta chain) is drawn from a study of blood T cell repertoires in COVID-19. As originally analysed: Quantification of nucleated cells was approximated via reference gene primer amplification. The table came from immunoSEQ multiplex PCR; TCRdb's copy has only in-frame clones and leaves some out. The V and J calls and clone size are taken from that table; D and trimming were inferred from the DNA. Among hundreds of thousands of clones, about 87% were seen once, and the ten largest hold 1% to 1.5%. The CDR3 contains 14 residues. CDR1 and CDR2 (germline): SGDLS, YYNGEE. Germline trimming cut 4 bases from V and 5 bases from J; bases unmatched to any gene: 4.

This TCR came from a man aged 70-80 years with acute or convalescent COVID-19. The chain employs TRBV9 and TRBJ2-4; 9 bases line up with TRBD1. The sequenced sample was peripheral blood. DNA of the CDR3: TGTGCCAGCAGCCCCCGGACAGGGGAAAACATTCAGTACTTC. It codes for CASSPRTGENIQYF. The complete variable domain, with remaining parts taken from reference TRBV9 and TRBJ2-4, reads DSGVTQTPKHLITATGQRVTLRCSPRSGDLSVYWYQQSLDQGLQFLIQYYNGEERAKGNILERFSAQQFPDLHSELNLSSLELGDSALYFCASSPRTGENIQYFGAGTRLSVL.